This record concerns one T cell receptor (beta chain) sequence. No antigen is known for it. The data were obtained in a study of siplizumab effects on memory and regulatory T cells. Study results and limitations: No naive or memory phenotype could be assigned to roughly 80-95% of proliferating clones. A major contribution to the alloresponse seemed to be made by naive T cells, which seemed more diverse than memory cells. A small minority of alloreactive clones were mapped to unstimulated subsets. Left unconfirmed was the suppressive function of proliferating Tregs from siplizumab cultures.

Profiled with immunoSEQ multiplex PCR; TCRdb holds only in-frame clones, not every one. The data hold some 97,000 clones, with 91% observed a single time. Germline V gene sequence: CDR1 SGHRS, CDR2 YFSETQ. Unmatched junction bases numbered 7, after V lost 3 bases and J lost 9 bases. The CDR3 has 14 amino acids. The sequence was obtained from a human donor in good health. Some clones in this sample may be carry-over from other donors' samples. The rearrangement links TRBV5-1 to TRBJ2-1; 9 bases align to TRBD2. The material sequenced was CD4+ T cells sorted from blood. The DNA for the CDR3 is TGCGCCAGCAGCTGGAATAGCGGGAGTTCTGAGCAGTTCTTC. It is translated as CASSWNSGSSEQFF. Drawing the rest from reference TRBV5-1 and TRBJ2-1, the complete variable domain is KAGVTQTPRYLIKTRGQQVTLSCSPISGHRSVSWYQQTPGQGLQFLFEYFSETQRNKGNFPGRFSGRQFSNSRSEMNVSTLELGDSALYLCASSWNSGSSEQFFGPGTRLTVL.